Shown below are 8 T cell receptor beta chains from a single sample sequenced in a study of radiation and T cells in renal cell carcinoma. Sequenced by immunoSEQ multiplex PCR; TCRdb stores in-frame clones only, minus some. The sample records over 60,000 clones, around 80% being singletons. Time point meaning: blood 2 weeks post-SBRT. As for treatment: 15 Gy SBRT to primary tumor, nephrectomy 4 weeks later. This specimen consisted of blood, obtained from a patient whose treatment included radiotherapy and nephrectomy. All receptors come from a man aged 55 to 70 with renal cell carcinoma.

The J gene is TRBJ2-5, the V gene TRBV7-8, with D unclear. The CDR3 is 14 amino acids. V was trimmed by 0 bases and J by 0 bases, leaving 5 bases between them. Germline V gene lookup returns CDR1 SGHVS and CDR2 FQNEAQ. The CDR3 loop is CASSLAEYQETQYF. The CDR3 coding sequence is TGTGCCAGCAGCTTAGCGGAGTACCAAGAGACCCAGTACTTC.

The CDR3 spells CASSPRQGGVVDGYTF. CDR3 coding DNA: TGTGCCAGCAGCCCAAGACAGGGAGGAGTCGTGGATGGCTACACCTTC. V is TRBV7-2 and J is TRBJ1-2, with TRBD1 matching over 7 bases. Germline loops: CDR1 SGHTA, CDR2 FQGNSA. J gave up 6 bases and V 5 bases, and 15 bases lay outside the gene matches. CDR3 length: 16 residues.

This chain connects TRBV25-1 to TRBJ2-3, with a tentative D call TRBD2 (6 bases). Trimming left V 0 bases short and J 6 bases short, with 7 bases between. Germline V CDR1 and CDR2: MGHDK, SYGVNS. This CDR3 region has 13 residues. The CDR3 region is CASSEYGRDTQYF. The CDR3 DNA sequence: TGTGCCAGCAGTGAATATGGGAGGGATACGCAGTATTTT.

This clone has just a few counts. The rearrangement joins TRBV5-1 to TRBJ2-1; TRBD1 agrees at 9 bases. This CDR3 region has 16 residues. In germline, CDR1 is SGHRS, CDR2 YFSETQ. V was clipped by 0 bases and J by 10 bases; unmatched bases: 11. The CDR3 sequence: CASSLAPGTGIGEQFF. The CDR3 bases are TGCGCCAGCAGCTTGGCGCCCGGGACAGGGATCGGAGAGCAGTTCTTC.

Note on this clone: Different DNA sequences within this sample yield the same CDR3. The chain joins TRBV27 to TRBJ1-2; 7 bases align to TRBD1. The CDR3 runs to 13 residues. Germline V gives CDR1 MNHEY, CDR2 SMNVEV (reference sequence). The junction had 8 bases not matched to a gene; V was cut back by 6 bases and J by 7 bases. CDR3 nucleotide sequence: TGTGCCAGCAGCTACGACAGGGCGGGTGGCTACACCTTC. It yields the protein CASSYDRAGGYTF.

The V gene is TRBV29-1, the J gene TRBJ2-4, with D possibly being TRBD1 (7 bases). Trimming removed 7 bases from V and 1 base from J, with 14 bases in between. This CDR3 is built from 14 residues. Germline CDR1 and CDR2: SQVTM and ANQGSEA. The CDR3 DNA reads TGCAGCGGGGGGGACAGTCTCGCCAAAAACATTCAGTACTTC. Protein: CSGGDSLAKNIQYF.

The chain employs TRBV29-1 and TRBJ1-2; no definite D call. The germline V gene encodes CDR1 SQVTM and CDR2 ANQGSEA. The CDR3 has 13 residues. V lost 6 bases to trimming and J lost 7 bases, with 18 bases between them. The CDR3 DNA sequence: TGCAGCGTCCCAGGACCGGGCTCGGGTGGCTACACCTTC. Its translation: CSVPGPGSGGYTF. The whole variable domain, remainder taken from reference TRBV29-1 and TRBJ1-2, is SAVISQKPSRDICQRGTSLTIQCQVDSQVTMMFWYRQQPGQSLTLIATANQGSEATYESGFVIDKFPISRPNLTFSTLTVSNMSPEDSSIYLCSVPGPGSGGYTFGSGTRLTVV.

This chain links TRBV28 with TRBJ2-5; D call uncertain. Trimming shortened V by 3 bases and J by 5 bases, and 7 bases separated the two germline ends. The CDR3 runs 12 residues. The germline V gene encodes CDR1 MDHEN and CDR2 SYDVKM. The DNA of the CDR3 is TGTGCCAGCAGTTTGGTTTCGGAGACCCAGTACTTC. Amino acid sequence: CASSLVSETQYF.